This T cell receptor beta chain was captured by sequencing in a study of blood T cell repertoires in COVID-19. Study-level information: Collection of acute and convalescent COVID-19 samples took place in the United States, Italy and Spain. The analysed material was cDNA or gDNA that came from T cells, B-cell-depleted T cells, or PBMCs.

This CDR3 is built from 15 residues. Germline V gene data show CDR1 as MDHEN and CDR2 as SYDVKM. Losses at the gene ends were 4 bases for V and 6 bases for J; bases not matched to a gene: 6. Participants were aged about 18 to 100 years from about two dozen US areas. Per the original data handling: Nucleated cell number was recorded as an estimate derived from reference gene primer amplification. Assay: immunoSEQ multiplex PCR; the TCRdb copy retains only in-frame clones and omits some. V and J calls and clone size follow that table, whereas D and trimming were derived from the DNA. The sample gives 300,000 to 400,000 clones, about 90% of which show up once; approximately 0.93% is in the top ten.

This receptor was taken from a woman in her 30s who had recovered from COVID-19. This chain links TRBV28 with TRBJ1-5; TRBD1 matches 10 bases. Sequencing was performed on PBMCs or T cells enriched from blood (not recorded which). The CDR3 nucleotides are TGTGCCAGCAGTTCCGGGACAGGGGCGATTCAGCCCCAGCATTTT. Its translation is CASSSGTGAIQPQHF.